The 14 T cell receptor beta chains presented below share a single source sample, sequenced in a study of cytomegalovirus exposure and HLA in healthy donors. Researchers ran the PCR with 60 Vbeta and 13 Jbeta primers. The protocol was immunoSEQ multiplex PCR, while the TCRdb copy is restricted to in-frame clones and leaves out a portion. The repertoire holds around 130,000 clones, with more than 60% as singletons. The sample consisted of PBMCs. The receptor source for this set is a young woman in good health and CMV-seronegative.

The chain is built from TRBV6-5 and TRBJ1-1; D is possibly TRBD1 (6 bases). V was shortened by 8 bases and J by 7 bases, with 17 bases between the two germline ends. CDR3 size: 13 residues. From germline, CDR1 is MNHEY and CDR2 SVGAGI. CDR3 loop: CASLAGDRGEAFF. Written as DNA, the CDR3 is TGTGCCAGCCTGGCAGGGGATAGAGGTGAAGCTTTCTTT.

The chain is built from TRBV4-1 and TRBJ2-3; D perhaps matches TRBD2 (5 bases). Trimming took 4 bases from V and 5 from J, leaving 19 bases between them. CDR3 length equals 16 residues. In germline, CDR1 is MGHRA, CDR2 YSYEKL. CDR3 region: CASSRGRVLRGDTQYF. The CDR3 nucleotides are TGCGCCAGCAGCCGCGGTCGAGTTCTCCGGGGAGATACGCAGTATTTT.

The chain uses TRBV7-9 and TRBJ2-2; possible D gene TRBD2, 6 bases. Germline V gives CDR1 SEHNR, CDR2 FQNEAQ (reference sequence). There are 17 residues in the CDR3. V was cut by 3 bases and J by 4 bases, with 18 bases left in between. For the CDR3, the DNA is TGTGCCAGCAGCTTTCCCCTCGGGAGTGTATCCACCGGGGAGCTGTTTTTT. Protein: CASSFPLGSVSTGELFF. Together with reference TRBV7-9 and TRBJ2-2, the CDR3 gives the full variable domain: DTGVSQNPRHKITKRGQNVTFRCDPISEHNRLYWYRQTLGQGPEFLTYFQNEAQLEKSRLLSDRFSAERPKGSFSTLEIQRTEQGDSAMYLCASSFPLGSVSTGELFFGEGSRLTVL.

V is TRBV6-4 and J is TRBJ2-1; a possible D gene is TRBD1 (6 bases). Germline loops: CDR1 MRHNA, CDR2 SNTAGT. The CDR3 loop spans 13 amino acids. The V and J ends lost 6 bases and 7 bases respectively, with 13 bases between them. The CDR3 spells CASSVTRGNEQFF. The CDR3 nucleotides read TGTGCCAGCAGCGTGACGAGGGGGAATGAGCAGTTCTTC.

This clone was seen once. Other DNA sequences in the same sample also yield this CDR3. The gene calls are TRBV11-2 and TRBJ2-7, with 7 bases lining up with TRBD2. Losses at the gene ends were 5 bases for V and 2 bases for J; bases not matched to a gene: 0. From germline, CDR1 is SGHAT and CDR2 FQNNGV. The CDR3 covers 12 residues. CDR3: CASSSGAYEQYF. In DNA form, the CDR3 reads TGTGCCAGCAGCAGCGGGGCCTACGAGCAGTACTTC.

This clone was picked up a small number of times. V is TRBV29-1 and J is TRBJ1-1, with 9 bases identical to TRBD1. V gave up 4 bases and J gave up 6 bases; unmatched junction bases: 3. The CDR3 runs 12 residues. The germline gives CDR1 SQVTM, CDR2 ANQGSEA. CDR3 coding DNA: TGCAGCGTTGTTGACAGGGGGGCTGAAGCTTTCTTT. Protein: CSVVDRGAEAFF.

The J gene is TRBJ2-1, the V gene TRBV12-5, with TRBD1 matching 10 bases. The ends lost 0 bases at V and 7 bases at J; junction bases unmatched: 3. The CDR3 is 15 amino acids. Germline V CDR1 and CDR2: LGHNT, FRNRAP. CDR3 in DNA: TGTGCTAGTGGTTTGGTAGGGACAGGGGTGAATGAGCAGTTCTTC. Translation gives CASGLVGTGVNEQFF.

The chain links TRBV15 to TRBJ1-1; D is uncertain. Germline V gene data show CDR1 as LNHNV and CDR2 as YYDKDF (reference sequence). The length of the CDR3 is 13 residues. With 4 bases removed from V and 6 bases from J, the gap between germline ends came to 12 bases. The CDR3 protein is CATSTPNRAEAFF. The CDR3 DNA reads as TGTGCCACCAGCACCCCTAACCGGGCTGAAGCTTTCTTT.

This clone was seen a handful of times. A read error may produce the germline difference seen at one junction end. The chain uses TRBV7-9 and TRBJ2-1, with D tentatively TRBD2 (6 bases). CDR3 length equals 16 residues. Germline lookup yields CDR1 SEHNR and CDR2 FQNEAQ (reference sequence). CDR3 bases: TGTTCCAGCAGCTTATTATTGGGGACTTTGAATCGTGAGCAGTTCTTC. This codes for CSSSLLLGTLNREQFF.

On this clone itself: At one boundary the junction diverges from the germline segment, which might be a read error. The gene calls are TRBV6-5 and TRBJ1-1; D call uncertain. Germline lookup yields CDR1 MNHEY and CDR2 SVGAGI. The CDR3 is made up of 16 amino acids. CDR3 sequence (DNA): TGTGCCAGCAGTTACTCGAAGGGCTCGAGGGCCACTCAAGCTTTCTTT. Its protein product is CASSYSKGSRATQAFF.

The rearrangement uses TRBV6-5 and TRBJ1-2; 11 bases are a match to TRBD1. V trimming: 5 bases; J trimming: 8 bases; junction bases outside the gene matches: 7. The CDR3 is made up of 14 amino acids. Per the germline V gene, CDR1 is MNHEY and CDR2 is SVGAGI. The CDR3 loop reads CASSTGQGAGGYTF. The CDR3, as DNA: TGTGCCAGCAGTACTGGACAGGGGGCGGGGGGCTACACCTTC.

The rearrangement links TRBV7-9 to TRBJ2-3; D is perhaps TRBD2 (6 bases). V dropped 3 bases and J dropped 5 bases, with 12 bases sitting between them. Germline values: CDR1 SEHNR, CDR2 FQNEAQ (reference sequence). This CDR3 region has 14 residues. This CDR3 reads CASSLQSGGDTQYF. The CDR3 DNA sequence: TGTGCCAGCAGCTTGCAATCCGGGGGAGATACGCAGTATTTT. The entire variable domain, with the rest obtained from reference TRBV7-9 and TRBJ2-3, is as follows: DTGVSQNPRHKITKRGQNVTFRCDPISEHNRLYWYRQTLGQGPEFLTYFQNEAQLEKSRLLSDRFSAERPKGSFSTLEIQRTEQGDSAMYLCASSLQSGGDTQYFGPGTRLTVL.

The V gene is TRBV6-4, the J gene TRBJ2-2; 7 positions match TRBD1. The germline V gene encodes CDR1 MRHNA and CDR2 SNTAGT. The CDR3 is made up of 15 amino acids. V lost 2 bases and J lost 2; bases outside the gene matches: 2. The CDR3 reads CASSDGQANTGELFF. The CDR3 nucleotides are TGTGCCAGCAGTGACGGACAGGCTAACACCGGGGAGCTGTTTTTT.

This chain links TRBV7-9 with TRBJ1-1, with D perhaps TRBD1 (6 bases). The germline gives CDR1 SEHNR, CDR2 FQNEAQ (reference sequence). CDR3 size: 12 residues. The CDR3: CAVGQMNTEAFF. CDR3 DNA: TGTGCTGTAGGACAGATGAACACTGAAGCTTTCTTT.